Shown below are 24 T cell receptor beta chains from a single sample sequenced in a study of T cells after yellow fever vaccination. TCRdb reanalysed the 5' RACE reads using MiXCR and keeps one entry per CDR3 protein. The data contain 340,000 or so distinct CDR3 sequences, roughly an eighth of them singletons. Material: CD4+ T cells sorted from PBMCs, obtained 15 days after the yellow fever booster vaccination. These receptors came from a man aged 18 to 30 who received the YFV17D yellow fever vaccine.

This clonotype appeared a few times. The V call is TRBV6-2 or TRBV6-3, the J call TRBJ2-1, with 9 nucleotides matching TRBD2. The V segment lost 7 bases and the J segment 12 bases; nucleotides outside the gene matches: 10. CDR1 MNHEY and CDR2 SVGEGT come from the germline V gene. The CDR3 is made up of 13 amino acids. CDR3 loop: CASTKAGGPAQFF. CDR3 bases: TGTGCCAGCACCAAAGCGGGGGGACCCGCGCAGTTCTTC.

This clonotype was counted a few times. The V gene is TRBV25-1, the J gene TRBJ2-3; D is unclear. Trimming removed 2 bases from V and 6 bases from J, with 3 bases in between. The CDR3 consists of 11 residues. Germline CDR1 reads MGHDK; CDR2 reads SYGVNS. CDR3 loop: CASSEIDTQYF. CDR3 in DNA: TGTGCCAGCAGTGAAATTGATACGCAGTATTTT.

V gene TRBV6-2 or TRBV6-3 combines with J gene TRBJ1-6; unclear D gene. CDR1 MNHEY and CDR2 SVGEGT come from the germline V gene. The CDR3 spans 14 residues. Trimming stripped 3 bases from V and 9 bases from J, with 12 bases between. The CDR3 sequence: CASSYWESGSPLHF. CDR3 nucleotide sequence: TGTGCCAGCAGTTATTGGGAGAGCGGTTCACCCCTCCACTTT.

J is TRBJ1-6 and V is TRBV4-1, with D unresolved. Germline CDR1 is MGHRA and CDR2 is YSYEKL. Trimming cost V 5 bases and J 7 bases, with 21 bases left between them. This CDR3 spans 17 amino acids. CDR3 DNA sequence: TGCGCCAGCAGCTCACGAGGGAGAGCAGGCGTGAATTCACCCCTCCACTTT. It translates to CASSSRGRAGVNSPLHF.

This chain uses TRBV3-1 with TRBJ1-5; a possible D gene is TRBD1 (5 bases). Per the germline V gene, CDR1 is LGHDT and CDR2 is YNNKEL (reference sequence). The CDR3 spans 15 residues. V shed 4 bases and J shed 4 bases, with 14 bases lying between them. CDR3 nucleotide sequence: TGTGCCAGCAGCCCTTCTGGGGGGTCGAATCAGCCCCAGCATTTT. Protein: CASSPSGGSNQPQHF.

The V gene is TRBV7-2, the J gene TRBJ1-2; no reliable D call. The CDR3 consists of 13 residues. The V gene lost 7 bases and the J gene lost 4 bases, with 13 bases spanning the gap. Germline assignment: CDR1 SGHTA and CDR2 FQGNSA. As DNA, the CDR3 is TGTGCCAGCAACTCCTATCGCGCCTATGGCTACACCTTC. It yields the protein CASNSYRAYGYTF.

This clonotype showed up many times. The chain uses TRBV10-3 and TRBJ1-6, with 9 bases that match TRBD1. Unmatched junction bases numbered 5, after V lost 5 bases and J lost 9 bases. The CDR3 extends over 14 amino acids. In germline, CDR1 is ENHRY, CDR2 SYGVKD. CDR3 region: CAISLDRGGSPLHF. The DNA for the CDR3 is TGTGCCATCAGTCTGGACAGGGGCGGTTCACCCCTCCACTTT.

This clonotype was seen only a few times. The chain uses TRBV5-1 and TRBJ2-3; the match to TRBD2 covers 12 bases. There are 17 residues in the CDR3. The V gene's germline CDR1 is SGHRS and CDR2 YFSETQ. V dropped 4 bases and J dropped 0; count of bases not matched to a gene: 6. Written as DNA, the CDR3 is TGCGCCAGCAGCCACGGACTAGCGGGGATTAGCACAGATACGCAGTATTTT. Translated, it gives CASSHGLAGISTDTQYF. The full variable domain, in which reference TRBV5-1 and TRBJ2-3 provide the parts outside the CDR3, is KAGVTQTPRYLIKTRGQQVTLSCSPISGHRSVSWYQQTPGQGLQFLFEYFSETQRNKGNFPGRFSGRQFSNSRSEMNVSTLELGDSALYLCASSHGLAGISTDTQYFGPGTRLTVL.

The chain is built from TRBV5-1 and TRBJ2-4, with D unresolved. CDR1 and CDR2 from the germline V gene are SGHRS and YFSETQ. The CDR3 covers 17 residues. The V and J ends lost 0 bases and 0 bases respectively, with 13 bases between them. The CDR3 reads CASSLGRSDLAKNIQYF. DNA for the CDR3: TGCGCCAGCAGCTTGGGCCGGTCCGATCTAGCCAAAAACATTCAGTACTTC.

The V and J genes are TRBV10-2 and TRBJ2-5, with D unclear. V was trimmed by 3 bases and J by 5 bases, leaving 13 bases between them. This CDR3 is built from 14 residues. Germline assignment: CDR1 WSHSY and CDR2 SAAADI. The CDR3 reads CASSESSWRETQYF. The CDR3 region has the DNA TGCGCCAGCAGTGAAAGTAGTTGGCGGGAGACCCAGTACTTC.

The CDR3 here is CASRTYSEETQYF. CDR3 in DNA: TGTGCCAGCAGGACTTATTCTGAAGAGACCCAGTACTTC. The rearrangement joins TRBV7-2 to TRBJ2-5; D gene unclear. V dropped 6 bases and J dropped 3 bases, with 11 bases sitting between them. This CDR3 has 13 residues. Germline values: CDR1 SGHTA, CDR2 FQGNSA.

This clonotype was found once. The CDR3 loop is CASTRTLSTDTQYF. CDR3 DNA: TGTGCCAGTACCAGGACACTAAGCACAGATACGCAGTATTTT. This chain joins TRBV19 and TRBJ2-3; maybe TRBD1 (5 bases). The germline V gene has CDR1 LNHDA and CDR2 SQIVND (reference sequence). Trimming stripped 7 bases from V and 0 bases from J, with 11 bases between. This CDR3 has 14 residues. The variable domain in full, completed from reference TRBV19 and TRBJ2-3, reads DGGITQSPKYLFRKEGQNVTLSCEQNLNHDAMYWYRQDPGQGLRLIYYSQIVNDFQKGDIAEGYSVSREKKESFPLTVTSAQKNPTAFYLCASTRTLSTDTQYFGPGTRLTVL.

The CDR3 reads CASSLYGSSTDTQYF. CDR3 in DNA: TGTGCCAGCAGCTTATATGGGTCTAGCACAGATACGCAGTATTTT. This chain connects TRBV13 to TRBJ2-3, with unresolved D. Germline CDR1 is PRHDT and CDR2 is FYEKMQ (reference sequence). The V gene lost 2 bases and the J gene lost 0 bases, with 9 bases spanning the gap. The CDR3 is made up of 15 amino acids.

In nucleotides, the CDR3 is TGTGCCAGCAGGACCGGGACTAGCGGGGGAGAAGATACGCAGTATTTT. Amino acid sequence: CASRTGTSGGEDTQYF. The gene calls are TRBV3-1 and TRBJ2-3; 14 nucleotides agree with TRBD2. Germline V gene data show CDR1 as LGHDT and CDR2 as YNNKEL (reference sequence). J lost 5 bases, V lost 6 bases, and 7 bases had no gene match. The CDR3 is made up of 16 amino acids.

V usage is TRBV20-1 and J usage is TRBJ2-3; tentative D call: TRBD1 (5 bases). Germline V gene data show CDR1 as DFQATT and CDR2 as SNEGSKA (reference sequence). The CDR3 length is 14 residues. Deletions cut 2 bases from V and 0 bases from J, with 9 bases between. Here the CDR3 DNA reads TGCAGTGCTAGATGGCAGGGTAGCACAGATACGCAGTATTTT. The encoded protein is CSARWQGSTDTQYF.

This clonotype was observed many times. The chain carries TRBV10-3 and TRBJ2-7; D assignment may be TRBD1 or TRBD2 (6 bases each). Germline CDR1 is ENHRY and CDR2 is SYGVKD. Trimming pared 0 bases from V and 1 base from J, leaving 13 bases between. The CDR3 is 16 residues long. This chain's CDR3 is CAISESGGRWSYEQYV. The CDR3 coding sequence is TGTGCCATCAGTGAGTCTGGGGGGCGGTGGTCCTACGAGCAGTACGTC.

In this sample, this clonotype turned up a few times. The CDR3 nucleotides read TGTGCCAGCAGCCCGATCCGGGACCGTGGGTACGAGCAGTACGTC. It encodes CASSPIRDRGYEQYV. The chain combines TRBV3-2 with TRBJ2-7; TRBD1, the D gene given by the table, was not confirmed from the DNA. TRBV3-2 is recorded as a pseudogene. The CDR3 extends over 15 amino acids.

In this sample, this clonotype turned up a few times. CDR3 nucleotides: TGCGCCAGCAGCCTAAGACAGGGGGCAGGGGCAGATACGCAGTATTTT. Its translation is CASSLRQGAGADTQYF. The gene calls are TRBV5-1 and TRBJ2-3, with 10 bases lining up with TRBD1. The germline CDR1 and CDR2 sequences are SGHRS and YFSETQ. The trim removed 4 bases at V and 4 bases at J, leaving 9 bases unmatched. There are 16 residues in the CDR3.

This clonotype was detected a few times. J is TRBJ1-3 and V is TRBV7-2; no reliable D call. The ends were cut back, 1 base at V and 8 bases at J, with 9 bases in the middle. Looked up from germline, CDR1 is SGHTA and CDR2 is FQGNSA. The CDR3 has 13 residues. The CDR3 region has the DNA TGTGCCAGCAGCTTAGAAAGTGGCTACACCATATATTTT. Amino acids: CASSLESGYTIYF.

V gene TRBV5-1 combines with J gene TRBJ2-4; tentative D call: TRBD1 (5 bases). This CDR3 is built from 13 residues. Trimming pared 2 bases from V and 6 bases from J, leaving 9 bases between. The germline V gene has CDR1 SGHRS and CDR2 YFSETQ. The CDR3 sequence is CASSFQGRNIQYF. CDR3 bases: TGCGCCAGCAGCTTTCAGGGCCGAAACATTCAGTACTTC. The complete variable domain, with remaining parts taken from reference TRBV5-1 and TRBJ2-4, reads KAGVTQTPRYLIKTRGQQVTLSCSPISGHRSVSWYQQTPGQGLQFLFEYFSETQRNKGNFPGRFSGRQFSNSRSEMNVSTLELGDSALYLCASSFQGRNIQYFGAGTRLSVL.

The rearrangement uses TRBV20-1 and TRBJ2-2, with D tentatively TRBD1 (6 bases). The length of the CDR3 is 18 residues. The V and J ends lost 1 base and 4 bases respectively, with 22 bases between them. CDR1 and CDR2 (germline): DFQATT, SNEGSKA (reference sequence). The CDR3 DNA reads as TGCAGTGCTAGAGGAACAACAGGGCGGACGGGTAGCACCGGGGAGCTGTTTTTT. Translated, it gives CSARGTTGRTGSTGELFF.

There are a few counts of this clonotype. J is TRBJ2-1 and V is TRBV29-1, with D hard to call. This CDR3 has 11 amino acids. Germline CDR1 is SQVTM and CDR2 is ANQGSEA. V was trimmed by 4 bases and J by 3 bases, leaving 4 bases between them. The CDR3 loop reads CSVGGYNEQFF. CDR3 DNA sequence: TGCAGCGTTGGGGGCTACAATGAGCAGTTCTTC.

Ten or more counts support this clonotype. The CDR3 sequence: CASGPLAGAHQYF. The DNA for the CDR3 is TGTGCCAGCGGCCCACTAGCGGGGGCGCATCAGTACTTC. The chain couples TRBV25-1 to TRBJ2-4, with 11 bases identical to TRBD2. With 8 bases clipped from V and 12 bases from J, the junction kept 9 bases outside the gene matches. Germline V gene sequence: CDR1 MGHDK, CDR2 SYGVNS. The CDR3 is 13 amino acids. Full variable domain (rest looked up from reference TRBV25-1 and TRBJ2-4): EADIYQTPRYLVIGTGKKITLECSQTMGHDKMYWYQQDPGMELHLIHYSYGVNSTEKGDLSSESTVSRIRTEHFPLTLESARPSHTSQYLCASGPLAGAHQYFGAGTRLSVL.

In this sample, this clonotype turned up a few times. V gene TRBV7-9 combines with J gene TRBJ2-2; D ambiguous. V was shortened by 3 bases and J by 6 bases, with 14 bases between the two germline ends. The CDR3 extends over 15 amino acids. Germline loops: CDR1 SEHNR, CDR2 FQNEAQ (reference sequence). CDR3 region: CASSLVIPSAGELFF. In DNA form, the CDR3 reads TGTGCCAGCAGCTTGGTTATACCCTCCGCCGGGGAGCTGTTTTTT.